This TCR beta chain was sequenced in a study of response to subunit inactivated influenza vaccine (dated by TCRdb to 2016 to 2018). About the study as a whole: The study used deep quantitative T cell receptor repertoire profiling to track responses to a trivalent subunit inactivated influenza vaccine.

Libraries were made using RT-PCR. Instrument used: Illumina HiSeq 2500. TCRdb itself trimmed the public reads at Q25 with fastp, ran MiXCR and retained productive beta chains. Records with the same CDR3 protein are collapsed into one entry carrying the most frequent genes and DNA. This sample is represented by under 800,000 distinct CDR3 sequences; around 14% of them were singletons. The ten largest clones add up to roughly 6.4% of the sample. Taken from cysteine to phenylalanine, the CDR3 has 15 residues. Only the CDR3 region is kept as DNA, spanning 45 bases read in frame from base 1. As encoded in the germline V gene (reference sequence), CDR1 is SGHKS while CDR2 is YYEKEE. V sheds 5 bases and J sheds 2 bases, leaving 15 bases between their ends. Overall study outcomes, separate from this receptor: According to the authors, only a limited number of new T cells may be recruited by each seasonal influenza vaccination.

For this clonotype: This receptor's antigen is unknown. No much larger clonotype is one base removed from it; base qualities were not supplied.

The specimen comprised PBMCs from blood, sampled less than 15 days before vaccination. The V and J segments used are TRBV5-5 and TRBJ2-3; the D gene is possibly TRBD1, with 6 bases matching. The clonotype comes from a man in his forties or fifties who received an inactivated influenza vaccine. Donor details come from another sample of the same person, matched by shared clones. The CDR3 is CASRYRVGSTDTQYF. The DNA sequence reads TGTGCCAGCAGATACAGGGTTGGGTCCACAGATACGCAGTATTTT.